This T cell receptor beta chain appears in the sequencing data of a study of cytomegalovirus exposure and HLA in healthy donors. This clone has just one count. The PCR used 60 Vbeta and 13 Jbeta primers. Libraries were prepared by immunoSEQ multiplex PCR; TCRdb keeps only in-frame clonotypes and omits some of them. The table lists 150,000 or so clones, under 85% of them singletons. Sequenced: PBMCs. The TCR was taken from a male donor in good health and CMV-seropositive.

In DNA, the CDR3 is TGTGCCAGTAGTATGGCCCAGTTGGCTAACTATGGCTACACCTTC. Its protein product is CASSMAQLANYGYTF. The rearrangement joins TRBV19 to TRBJ1-2; no firm D call. V lost 3 bases and J 0 bases, leaving 11 bases between the germline ends. Germline V gene sequence: CDR1 LNHDA, CDR2 SQIVND (reference sequence). CDR3 size: 15 residues.